This T cell receptor beta chain originates from a study of blood T cell repertoires in COVID-19. Overall study context: The samples span acute and convalescent COVID-19 from the United States, Italy and Spain. Sources were T cells, B-cell-depleted T cells, or PBMCs; the material itself was cDNA or gDNA.

In germline, CDR1 is MNHNY, CDR2 SVGAGI (reference sequence). Trimming cost V 5 bases and J 0 bases, with 10 bases left between them. The CDR3 has 15 residues. As originally analysed: Nucleated cell number was recorded as an estimate derived from reference gene primer amplification. Libraries were prepared by immunoSEQ multiplex PCR; TCRdb keeps only in-frame clonotypes and omits some of them. The V and J calls and clone size come from that table; D and trimming were worked out from the DNA. In the table there are hundreds of thousands of clones, almost 85% of which are singletons. Material: peripheral blood. The J gene is TRBJ1-4, the V gene TRBV6-6, with D unclear. The receptor's source is a man in his forties or fifties with active or convalescent COVID-19. This CDR3 is CASSNPVSTNEKLFF. The CDR3 DNA is TGTGCCAGCAGTAACCCGGTTTCAACTAATGAAAAACTGTTTTTT.